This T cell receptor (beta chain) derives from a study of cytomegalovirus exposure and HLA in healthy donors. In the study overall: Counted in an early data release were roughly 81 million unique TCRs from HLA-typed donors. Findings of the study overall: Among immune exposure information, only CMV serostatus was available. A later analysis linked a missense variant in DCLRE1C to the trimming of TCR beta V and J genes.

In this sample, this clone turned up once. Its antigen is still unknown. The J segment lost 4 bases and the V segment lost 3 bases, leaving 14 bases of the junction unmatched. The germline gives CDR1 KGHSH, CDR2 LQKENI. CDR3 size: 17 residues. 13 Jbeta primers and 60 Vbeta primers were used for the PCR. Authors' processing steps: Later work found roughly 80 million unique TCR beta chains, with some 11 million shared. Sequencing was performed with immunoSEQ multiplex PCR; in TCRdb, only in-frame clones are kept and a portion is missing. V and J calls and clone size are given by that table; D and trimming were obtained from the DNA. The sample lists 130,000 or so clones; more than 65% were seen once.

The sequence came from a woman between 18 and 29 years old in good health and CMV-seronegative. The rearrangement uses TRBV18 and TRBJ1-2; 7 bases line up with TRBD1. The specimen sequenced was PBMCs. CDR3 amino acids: CASSPLPTRGQRYGYTF. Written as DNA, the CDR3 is TGTGCCAGCTCACCTCTTCCCACACGGGGACAGCGCTATGGCTACACCTTC. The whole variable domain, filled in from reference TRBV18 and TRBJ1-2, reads NAGVMQNPRHLVRRRGQEARLRCSPMKGHSHVYWYRQLPEEGLKFMVYLQKENIIDESGMPKERFSAEFPKEGPSILRIQQVVRGDSAAYFCASSPLPTRGQRYGYTFGSGTRLTVV.